The text below deals with one TCR beta chain. Its specificity is unknown. The record originates from a study of radiotherapy plus CTLA-4 blockade in lung cancer. The overall study: Across the patients, objective responses occurred in under 20%, and disease control in roughly 30%.

The V and J ends lost 4 bases and 0 bases respectively, with 13 bases between them. CDR3 length equals 15 residues. Germline CDR1 SGHRS, CDR2 YFSETQ. Study-wide results and caveats: Radiotherapy plus ipilimumab was followed by expansion in blood of tumor-derived TCR clones. Per reports, early blood T cell clone dynamics, plus interferon-beta, forecast response most strongly.

Repertoires were generated with immunoSEQ multiplex PCR, while TCRdb's copy carries only in-frame clones and drops some. The table includes tens of thousands of clones, 70% to 80% detected once. Chemo-refractory metastatic non-small-cell lung cancer patients received focal radiation with ipilimumab CTLA-4 blockade. The clonotype was recovered from a human donor with non-small cell lung cancer who had stable disease on radiotherapy plus ipilimumab. This chain connects TRBV5-1 to TRBJ2-5; D ambiguous. The material was peripheral blood, obtained from a patient treated with radiotherapy plus ipilimumab. This CDR3 is CASSPVGRNQETQYF. In DNA, the CDR3 is TGCGCCAGCAGCCCTGTTGGACGCAACCAAGAGACCCAGTACTTC.